This T cell receptor (beta chain) was recorded in a study of T cells in localized non-small cell lung cancer. This clone showed up just once. Antigen unknown. General study findings and limits: Maximal T cell clonality occurred in uninvolved adjacent lung, with tumor ranking below it. One tumor region alone was sequenced, and heterogeneity therefore remains possible. Prolonged overall survival went with higher T cell density in the blood.

The CDR3 has 14 amino acids. V gave up 6 bases and J gave up 7 bases, with 21 bases separating them. Germline V gene sequence: CDR1 SQVTM, CDR2 ANQGSEA. This table comes from immunoSEQ multiplex PCR, and its TCRdb copy is limited to in-frame clones, with some not included. The data hold 45,000 to 60,000 clones, with around 81% observed a single time. The V gene is TRBV29-1, the J gene TRBJ1-1; D unclear. The clonotype was recovered from a woman aged 35 to 70 with stage II lung adenocarcinoma. The sequencing here drew on PBMCs, taken before any cancer treatment. CDR3 in DNA: TGCAGCGTCACTAAGGACGCTGCAACAGTTGAAGCTTTCTTT. It is translated as CSVTKDAATVEAFF.